This is a list of T cell receptor beta chains from one sample in a study of blood T cells in healthy people across ages. TCRdb re-analysed the 5' RACE reads in MiXCR, keeping a single row per CDR3 protein. Here the sample spans some 560,000 distinct CDR3 sequences, about 29% being singletons. In addition, the sample was reused for a study of T cells of mothers and their children.

Sequencing used blood. The source is a boy between 2 and 10 years old in good health. Both conserved end residues are part of each CDR3. A D gene is named only where the DNA matches it firmly. Size tells how often a clone was seen (once, few, many) or the class of an expanded clone, and some rows leave it out.

TGTGCCAGCAGCACCGGACAGGGGGCGAATGAGCAGTTCTTC,CASSTGQGANEQFF,TRBJ2-1,TRBV7-9,few,TRBD1
TGTGCCAGTAGTCCGGGCAATTCACCCCTCCACTTT,CASSPGNSPLHF,TRBJ1-6,TRBV19,-,-
TGTGCCAGCAGCCCCGCGGTTGCTTCGGGCACAGATACGCAGTATTTT,CASSPAVASGTDTQYF,TRBJ2-3,TRBV7-3,-,-
TGTGCCATCAGTCTTAATCAGCCCCAGCATTTT,CAISLNQPQHF,TRBJ1-5,TRBV10-3,-,-
TGTGCCTGGAGTGTCGGCGGTTCAGGTGATACGCAGTATTTT,CAWSVGGSGDTQYF,TRBJ2-3,TRBV30,few,-
TGCAGTGCTAGAGATCCAGGCAGGCGATCTCCCTACGAGCAGTACTTC,CSARDPGRRSPYEQYF,TRBJ2-7,TRBV20-1,-,-
TGCAGTGCTAGAGAGAGGAGCTCCTATAATTCACCCCTCCACTTT,CSARERSSYNSPLHF,TRBJ1-6,TRBV20-1,few,-
TGCAGTGCTAGAGCTTCCAAAAGGGGGGACAGAGATGGCTACACCTTC,CSARASKRGDRDGYTF,TRBJ1-2,TRBV20-1,-,TRBD1
TGTGCCAGCAGTTATGGAACGGCCACAGATACGCAGTATTTT,CASSYGTATDTQYF,TRBJ2-3,TRBV6-5,-,-
TGTGCCAGCAGTTACCTTATGGTAGAAGCTTTCTTT,CASSYLMVEAFF,TRBJ1-1,TRBV6-2/TRBV6-3,-,-
TGCAGCGTCGAGTACCGGGACTTAACCGAAGAGACCCAGTACTTC,CSVEYRDLTEETQYF,TRBJ2-5,TRBV29-1,few,-
TGTGCCAGTAGCGGATACGCGAACACCGGGGAGCTGTTTTTT,CASSGYANTGELFF,TRBJ2-2,TRBV28,-,-
TGTGCCAGCAGCTTCGTTTTGCGGGGGGGGTTCTCTCCGCCCCTAAGGAAGCAGTTCTTC,CASSFVLRGGFSPPLRKQFF,TRBJ2-1,TRBV7-9,few,TRBD2
TGTGCCAGCACTTTCAGGGTGTCCGTCACAGATACGCAGTATTTT,CASTFRVSVTDTQYF,TRBJ2-3,TRBV6-2/TRBV6-3,-,-
TGCAGTGCTAGAGATATGGGGGGCAAAAACATTCAGTACTTC,CSARDMGGKNIQYF,TRBJ2-4,TRBV20-1,few,-
TGTGCCAGCAGTGCGGACCTCGGCATCGGAGATACGCAGTATTTT,CASSADLGIGDTQYF,TRBJ2-3,TRBV6-1,-,-
TGTGCCAGCAGCTTAGATGCAGGGAGCTCCTACGAGCAGTACTTC,CASSLDAGSSYEQYF,TRBJ2-7,TRBV11-2,-,-
TGTGCCAGCAGTGACCCAAAAGAGCCGGGACAGGGGGTAAATGAGCAGTTCTTC,CASSDPKEPGQGVNEQFF,TRBJ2-1,TRBV25-1,many,TRBD1
TGTGCCTGGAGTCCGACAGGGTCGTATGGCTACACCTTC,CAWSPTGSYGYTF,TRBJ1-2,TRBV30,-,TRBD1
TGTGCCAGCAGCGTAGAGGCTAGCGGGATCTTCGAGACCCAGTACTTC,CASSVEASGIFETQYF,TRBJ2-5,TRBV9,few,TRBD2
TGCGCCAGCAGCCAATATCACAGGGCGGCTAATGAAAAACTGTTTTTT,CASSQYHRAANEKLFF,TRBJ1-4,TRBV4-3,-,-
TGTGCCAGCAGTTACCCGGACAGGGGTATGGTTCAGCCCCGGCATTTT,CASSYPDRGMVQPRHF,TRBJ1-5,TRBV9,-,TRBD1
TGTGCCACCTCCCCGGGGGGCGAGGAGACCCAGTACTTC,CATSPGGEETQYF,TRBJ2-5,TRBV12-3/TRBV12-4,-,-
TGCGCCAGCAGCCAAGGCATGGCGGCAGGGGAGGGCTATGGCTACACCTTC,CASSQGMAAGEGYGYTF,TRBJ1-2,TRBV4-3,few,-
TGTGCCAGCAGCTTAGCGAGAGGAGGGACTAGCACCTACGAGCAGTACTTC,CASSLARGGTSTYEQYF,TRBJ2-7,TRBV7-8,-,TRBD2
TGCAGCGTTGTTAGCGGGGGGGCCGTATTGGAGACCCAGTACTTC,CSVVSGGAVLETQYF,TRBJ2-5,TRBV29-1,few,TRBD2
TGTGCCAGCTCACCAAGTTCGGGGACAGATACGCAGTATTTT,CASSPSSGTDTQYF,TRBJ2-3,TRBV18,-,-
TGCGCCAGCAGCTTGGGCCAGATCATAAACTATGGCTACACCTTC,CASSLGQIINYGYTF,TRBJ1-2,TRBV5-1,-,-
TGTGCCAGCAGCCAAGGCTATGCGCAGTATTTT,CASSQGYAQYF,TRBJ2-3,TRBV14,few,-
TGTGCCAGCGGGAGCGGGGGGGCCTTTTCCCAAGAGACCCAGTACTTC,CASGSGGAFSQETQYF,TRBJ2-5,TRBV9,-,TRBD2
TGTGCCAGCAGCTTAGAGGGACAGACCTATGGCTACACCTTC,CASSLEGQTYGYTF,TRBJ1-2,TRBV11-2,few,TRBD1
TGTGCCAGCAGCTCACAGGGCCCGGGAGCTTTCTTT,CASSSQGPGAFF,TRBJ1-1,TRBV7-9,few,-
TGTGCCATCAGTGAGTCTACGGATGGCTACACCTTC,CAISESTDGYTF,TRBJ1-2,TRBV10-3,-,-
TGTGCCAACAGCTTACTGGACGTCAGCTCCTACGAGCAGTACTTC,CANSLLDVSSYEQYF,TRBJ2-7,TRBV7-9,-,-
TGTGCCAGCAGCCCACTTTTCGGTGAGACCCAGTACTTC,CASSPLFGETQYF,TRBJ2-5,TRBV7-6,-,-
TGTGCCAGCAGGCCTCCTGGGGGCCTGAACACCGGGGAGCTGTTTTTT,CASRPPGGLNTGELFF,TRBJ2-2,TRBV28,-,-
TGTGCCAGCAGTTACTCGTCGGGTAAAGGGGTGACCGGGCAGTTCTTC,CASSYSSGKGVTGQFF,TRBJ2-1,TRBV6-6,-,-
TGTGCCAGCAGTTCATTCTCTGGGGCCAACGTCCTGACTTTC,CASSSFSGANVLTF,TRBJ2-6,TRBV7-2,few,-
TGCAGCGTTGATGGTGGGGCCAACGTCCTGACTTTC,CSVDGGANVLTF,TRBJ2-6,TRBV29-1,-,-
TGCGCCAGCAGCTTGCTCAAGTCTAGCACAGATACGCAGTATTTT,CASSLLKSSTDTQYF,TRBJ2-3,TRBV5-1,few,-
TGTGCCAGCAGTTTAGCGACAGGGAGAGAGCAGTACTTC,CASSLATGREQYF,TRBJ2-7,TRBV12-3/TRBV12-4,-,TRBD1
TGTGCCAGCAGTTACTCGCGTCGGGATACGCAGTATTTT,CASSYSRRDTQYF,TRBJ2-3,TRBV6-5,-,-
TGTGCCAGCTCACCCAGACAGATTAGCAATCAGCCCCAGCATTTT,CASSPRQISNQPQHF,TRBJ1-5,TRBV18,many,-
TGCAGTGCGGGAGACATGCCAGATACGCAGTATTTT,CSAGDMPDTQYF,TRBJ2-3,TRBV20-1,-,-
TGCGCCAGCAGCCAAGCCCCACTAGCGGGAAACTACGAGCAGTACTTC,CASSQAPLAGNYEQYF,TRBJ2-7,TRBV4-1,-,TRBD2
TGTGCCAGCAAGGAGCTCTCTGGAAACACCATATATTTT,CASKELSGNTIYF,TRBJ1-3,TRBV2,few,-
TGTGCCAGCAGTTTATCGAGACTGGGACAGGGTCGGATGAAGACCCAGTACTTC,CASSLSRLGQGRMKTQYF,TRBJ2-5,TRBV27,-,TRBD1
TGTGCCAGCAGCCAAGATCGTGGGACAGCAACTTTCTTT,CASSQDRGTATFF,TRBJ1-1,TRBV3-1,few,TRBD1
TGCGCCAGCAGCCAAGATAGGGTAGGGGCGCTGGCGACCCAGTACTTC,CASSQDRVGALATQYF,TRBJ2-5,TRBV4-1,few,-
TGTGCCAGCAGCCAAGCGGGAGCCTCGGCAGGGGCCAACGTCCTGACTTTC,CASSQAGASAGANVLTF,TRBJ2-6,TRBV4-2,-,-
TGTGCCAGCAGCTTTTACAGGAGGGATGGCAATGAGCAGTTCTTC,CASSFYRRDGNEQFF,TRBJ2-1,TRBV5-4,few,-